The 5 T cell receptor beta chains listed next were all sequenced from one sample in a study of T cell repertoires in cytomegalovirus infection. These receptors have no known antigen. MiXCR, run by TCRdb on the reads, gives a single entry per CDR3 protein. The table shows 250,000 to 300,000 distinct CDR3 sequences, with less than 25% occurring only once. The sequences come from cultured PBMCs, collected from culture after CMV antigen stimulation. The source of these receptors is a human donor in good health (CMV status not recorded). Some clones in this sample may be carry-over from other donors' samples.

This clonotype came up many times. This sequence joins TRBV28 and TRBJ1-3; D perhaps matches TRBD1 (5 bases). This CDR3 region has 15 residues. The germline gives CDR1 MDHEN, CDR2 SYDVKM. V lost 3 bases, J lost 0 bases, and 9 bases lay in between. The CDR3: CASSLAGTSGNTIYF. For the CDR3, the DNA is TGTGCCAGCAGTTTGGCAGGGACCTCTGGAAACACCATATATTTT.

The J gene is TRBJ2-3, the V gene TRBV19, with TRBD2 matching 7 bases. The CDR3 is 15 residues long. Germline values: CDR1 LNHDA, CDR2 SQIVND (reference sequence). V lost 6 bases and J lost 3; bases outside the gene matches: 9. As DNA, the CDR3 is TGTGCCAGTAGCGCGCGGGCGGGAGTAACAGATACGCAGTATTTT. Protein product: CASSARAGVTDTQYF.

There are a few counts of this clonotype. The rearrangement uses TRBV7-8 and TRBJ2-1; 13 bases are a match to TRBD2. The CDR3 is 15 residues long. After removal of 4 bases from V and 8 bases from J, the junction contained 5 bases not matched to a gene. Germline V lookup: CDR1 SGHVS, CDR2 FQNEAQ. The CDR3 coding sequence is TGTGCCAGCAGCTCGACTAGCGGGAGGCGGTATGAGCAGTTCTTC. Its protein is CASSSTSGRRYEQFF.

This clonotype showed up just a few times. V gene TRBV15 combines with J gene TRBJ1-1, with a possible D match to TRBD1 (5 bases). There are 14 residues in the CDR3. Germline V gene sequence: CDR1 LNHNV, CDR2 YYDKDF (reference sequence). V lost 5 bases and J 1 base, leaving 11 bases between the germline ends. CDR3 sequence reads: CATSPHGGNTEAFF. The DNA for the CDR3 is TGTGCCACCAGCCCCCACGGGGGGAACACTGAAGCTTTCTTT.

The chain couples TRBV7-9 to TRBJ2-3, with D possibly matching TRBD2 (5 bases). This CDR3 is built from 19 residues. Germline loops: CDR1 SEHNR, CDR2 FQNEAQ (reference sequence). Trimming left V 4 bases short and J 2 bases short, with 25 bases between. This CDR3 reads CASSSGVGSAVPTTDTQYF. The CDR3 DNA reads TGTGCCAGCAGCTCCGGGGTCGGGTCTGCCGTACCTACCACAGATACGCAGTATTTT.